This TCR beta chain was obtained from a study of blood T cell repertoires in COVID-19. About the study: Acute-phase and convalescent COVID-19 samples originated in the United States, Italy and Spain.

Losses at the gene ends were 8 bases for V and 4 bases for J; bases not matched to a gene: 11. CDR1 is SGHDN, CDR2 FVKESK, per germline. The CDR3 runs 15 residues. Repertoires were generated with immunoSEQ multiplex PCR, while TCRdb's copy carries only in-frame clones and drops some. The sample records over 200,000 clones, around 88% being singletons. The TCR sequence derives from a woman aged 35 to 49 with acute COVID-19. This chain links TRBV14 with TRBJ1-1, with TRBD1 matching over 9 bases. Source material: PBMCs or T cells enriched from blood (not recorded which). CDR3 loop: CASDGLGQGGTEAFF. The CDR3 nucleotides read TGTGCCAGCGACGGACTGGGACAGGGCGGCACTGAAGCTTTCTTT.